The 25 T cell receptor beta chains listed next were all sequenced from one sample in a study of identical twins. Using its own MiXCR run on the 5' RACE reads, TCRdb lists one record per CDR3 protein. The table has around 570,000 distinct CDR3 sequences, just under 10% seen once. The same data also contributed to another study, on yellow fever vaccine responses in identical twins.

Sequencing was carried out using PBMCs. These receptors all come from a woman under 30 in good health.

In this sample, this clonotype turned up many times. The V and J genes are TRBV20-1 and TRBJ1-5; D is perhaps TRBD1 (6 bases). The CDR3 runs to 10 residues. Trimming pared 7 bases from V and 9 bases from J, leaving 10 bases between. CDR1 DFQATT and CDR2 SNEGSKA come from the germline V gene (reference sequence). CDR3: CSGGGPPQHF. CDR3 bases: TGCAGTGGGGGGGGGCCGCCCCAGCATTTT.

This clonotype was counted a few times. The genes are TRBV18 and TRBJ2-1; unclear D gene. CDR1 KGHSH and CDR2 LQKENI come from the germline V gene. V gave up 1 base and J gave up 0 bases, with 7 bases separating them. This CDR3 has 15 amino acids. The CDR3 bases are TGTGCCAGCTCACCACTCGGTACCTCCTACAATGAGCAGTTCTTC. Protein sequence: CASSPLGTSYNEQFF.

The chain carries TRBV29-1 and TRBJ2-1, with a tentative D call TRBD2 (6 bases). This CDR3 is 13 amino acids long. V lost 6 bases and J 8 bases, leaving 17 bases between the germline ends. Germline CDR1 SQVTM, CDR2 ANQGSEA. This CDR3 is CSVERGSLDEQFF. The CDR3 DNA sequence: TGCAGCGTGGAACGGGGGTCACTCGATGAGCAGTTCTTC.

This clonotype was seen ten or more times. The chain is built from TRBV3-1 and TRBJ2-2; D is undetermined. Germline V gives CDR1 LGHDT, CDR2 YNNKEL (reference sequence). This CDR3 contains 13 residues. Trimming took off 2 bases at V and 1 base at J, with 2 bases between the two ends. CDR3 sequence reads: CASSQLNTGELFF. DNA for the CDR3: TGTGCCAGCAGCCAACTGAACACCGGGGAGCTGTTTTTT.

This chain connects TRBV5-1 to TRBJ1-2, with 7 nucleotides matching TRBD1. The V segment lost 4 bases and the J segment 6 bases; nucleotides outside the gene matches: 9. Germline values: CDR1 SGHRS, CDR2 YFSETQ. CDR3 length equals 14 residues. The CDR3: CASSLDRAGDGYTF. CDR3 nucleotides: TGCGCCAGCAGCCTTGACAGGGCCGGCGATGGCTACACCTTC.

V is TRBV18 and J is TRBJ2-7; D is perhaps TRBD1 (5 bases). The germline CDR1 and CDR2 sequences are KGHSH and LQKENI. V lost 6 bases, J lost 0 bases, and 15 bases lay in between. The CDR3 consists of 15 residues. The CDR3 DNA follows: TGTGCCAGCTCTCAGCAGGGAACAAGCTCCTACGAGCAGTACTTC. Translating gives CASSQQGTSSYEQYF.

V and J are TRBV2 and TRBJ2-5, with 9 bases fitting TRBD1. Germline loops: CDR1 SNHLY, CDR2 FYNNEI. This CDR3 spans 18 amino acids. J gave up 5 bases and V 5 bases, and 18 bases lay outside the gene matches. The CDR3 DNA reads as TGTGCCAGCAGTCCGAGGGGGGACAGGGCATCACGGATGGAGACCCAGTACTTC. Protein product: CASSPRGDRASRMETQYF.

This clonotype was seen many times. The V and J genes are TRBV7-3 and TRBJ2-2; no definite D call. Trimming pared 5 bases from V and 4 bases from J, leaving 8 bases between. CDR3 size: 13 residues. CDR1 and CDR2 from the germline V gene are SGHTA and FQGTGA. The CDR3 is CASSETPTGELFF. The CDR3 DNA sequence: TGTGCCAGCAGCGAAACGCCCACCGGGGAGCTGTTTTTT.

The V gene is TRBV18, the J gene TRBJ2-2; the match to TRBD1 covers 9 bases. The junction had 7 bases not matched to a gene; V was cut back by 3 bases and J by 2 bases. The CDR3 is 17 residues long. The germline V gene encodes CDR1 KGHSH and CDR2 LQKENI. The CDR3 here is CASSPSRTGVNTGELFF. The CDR3 nucleotides read TGTGCCAGCTCACCGTCCCGGACAGGGGTAAACACCGGGGAGCTGTTTTTT.

In its sample, this clonotype was seen many times. This chain joins TRBV18 and TRBJ1-5, with 9 nucleotides matching TRBD1. The V segment lost 3 bases and the J segment 5 bases; nucleotides outside the gene matches: 2. This CDR3 has 14 amino acids. Germline V gene data show CDR1 as KGHSH and CDR2 as LQKENI. Here the CDR3 reads CASSPRQGDQPQHF. The CDR3 DNA is TGTGCCAGCTCACCCAGACAGGGGGATCAGCCCCAGCATTTT. Full variable domain (remainder filled in from reference TRBV18 and TRBJ1-5): NAGVMQNPRHLVRRRGQEARLRCSPMKGHSHVYWYRQLPEEGLKFMVYLQKENIIDESGMPKERFSAEFPKEGPSILRIQQVVRGDSAAYFCASSPRQGDQPQHFGDGTRLSIL.

This clonotype was observed a few times. The chain uses TRBV11-2 and TRBJ2-1, with D unresolved. V was pared by 2 bases and J by 5 bases, with 4 bases between. The CDR3 extends over 12 amino acids. CDR1 and CDR2 from the germline V gene are SGHAT and FQNNGV. In DNA form, the CDR3 reads TGTGCCAGCAGCTTACACAACAATGAGCAGTTCTTC. Translated: CASSLHNNEQFF.

About this clonotype itself: One end of the junction varies from germline; a read error may be responsible. The rearrangement links TRBV2 to TRBJ2-4; 11 bases map to TRBD2. Germline assignment: CDR1 SNHLY and CDR2 FYNNEI. The CDR3 is 16 residues long. CDR3 loop: CASSPSGGPAKNTQYF. The CDR3, as DNA: TGTGCCAGCAGTCCTAGCGGGGGGCCCGCCAAAAACACTCAGTACTTC. The whole variable domain, filled in from reference TRBV2 and TRBJ2-4, reads EPEVTQTPSHQVTQMGQEVILRCVPISNHLYFYWYRQILGQKVEFLVSFYNNEISEKSEIFDDQFSVERPDGSNFTLKIRSTKLEDSAMYFCASSPSGGPAKNTQYFGAGTRLSVL.

The chain is built from TRBV29-1 and TRBJ2-3; D possibly corresponds to TRBD2 (5 bases). Between the trimmed V and J ends, which lost 6 bases and 4 bases, there was a span of 14 bases. The CDR3 sequence is 13 residues long. CDR1 SQVTM and CDR2 ANQGSEA come from the germline V gene. CDR3 nucleotide sequence: TGCAGCGTGGTGTCCGGAGGCCCAGATACGCAGTATTTT. This translates into CSVVSGGPDTQYF.

Ten or more counts support this clonotype. The chain couples TRBV7-2 to TRBJ1-4; the D gene is possibly TRBD1 (6 bases). CDR3 length: 13 residues. Trimming pared 4 bases from V and 8 bases from J, leaving 11 bases between. Germline V CDR1 and CDR2: SGHTA, FQGNSA. The CDR3 region is CASSSNRVEKLFF. The DNA for the CDR3 is TGTGCCAGCAGCTCAAACAGGGTCGAAAAACTGTTTTTT.

The V gene is TRBV5-4, the J gene TRBJ1-2; 11 bases are a match to TRBD1. CDR3 length: 15 residues. Germline V gene lookup returns CDR1 SGHNT and CDR2 YYREEE (reference sequence). V was clipped by 4 bases and J by 6 bases; unmatched bases: 8. DNA for the CDR3: TGTGCCAGCAGCGCCCCCGGGACAGGGGGTCATGGCTACACCTTC. Translated: CASSAPGTGGHGYTF.

This clonotype showed up just a few times. This sequence joins TRBV7-2 and TRBJ2-4, with 9 bases matching TRBD1. V shed 1 base and J 0 bases; nucleotides not matched to a gene: 1. Germline CDR1 and CDR2: SGHTA and FQGNSA. The length of the CDR3 is 16 residues. The CDR3 bases are TGTGCCAGCAGCTTAGAGGGACAGGGAGCCAAAAACATTCAGTACTTC. Translating it yields CASSLEGQGAKNIQYF.

This chain joins TRBV24-1 and TRBJ2-3, with D maybe TRBD2 (6 bases). Germline lookup yields CDR1 KGHDR and CDR2 SFDVKD. Trimming left V 5 bases short and J 0 bases short, with 8 bases between. CDR3 size: 14 residues. This CDR3 reads CATSGRESTDTQYF. DNA for the CDR3: TGTGCCACCAGTGGACGGGAGAGCACAGATACGCAGTATTTT.

This clonotype was counted only a few times. The gene calls are TRBV29-1 and TRBJ2-7, with D tentatively TRBD1 or TRBD2 (5 bases each). Per the germline V gene, CDR1 is SQVTM and CDR2 is ANQGSEA. V dropped 7 bases and J dropped 3 bases, with 13 bases sitting between them. This CDR3 contains 12 residues. CDR3: CSARTGGYEQYF. The CDR3 coding sequence is TGCAGCGCTCGGACTGGGGGCTACGAGCAGTACTTC.

CDR3 protein: CSARDGQGSGEQFF. As DNA, the CDR3 is TGCAGTGCTAGAGATGGACAGGGTTCAGGTGAGCAGTTCTTC. The J gene is TRBJ2-1, the V gene TRBV20-1; 8 positions match TRBD1. Trimming cost V 0 bases and J 9 bases; bases outside gene matches: 7. CDR3 size: 14 residues. CDR1 and CDR2 from the germline V gene are DFQATT and SNEGSKA (reference sequence).

The rearrangement uses TRBV10-1 and TRBJ2-7, with D possibly being TRBD1 or TRBD2 (5 bases each). V was trimmed by 3 bases and J by 3 bases, leaving 12 bases between them. The germline gives CDR1 WNHNN, CDR2 SYGVQD (reference sequence). The CDR3 sequence is 14 residues long. The CDR3 region is CASSDGGVYYEQYF. In nucleotides, the CDR3 is TGCGCCAGCAGTGATGGGGGAGTGTACTACGAGCAGTACTTC.

This clonotype was counted only a few times. It may be a read error: a sequence one base away is much more abundant. The genes are TRBV6-5 and TRBJ2-2, with D unclear. This CDR3 contains 13 residues. Germline V lookup: CDR1 MNHEY, CDR2 SVGAGI. The V end was cut by 2 bases, the J end by 1 base, with 2 bases between. The CDR3 is CASSYVNTGELFF. The CDR3 DNA reads as TGTGCCAGCAGTTACGTGAACACCGGGGAGCTGTTTTTT.

V usage is TRBV10-3 and J usage is TRBJ2-1, with a possible D match to TRBD2 (6 bases). The CDR3 sequence is 15 residues long. Trimming stripped 0 bases from V and 1 base from J, with 7 bases between. Germline CDR1 ENHRY, CDR2 SYGVKD. DNA of the CDR3: TGTGCCATCAGTGAGTCGGGACTTTCCTACAATGAGCAGTTCTTC. Protein: CAISESGLSYNEQFF.

This clonotype occurred a few times. The V and J genes are TRBV11-2 and TRBJ2-1, with D perhaps TRBD1 (6 bases). The V gene's germline CDR1 is SGHAT and CDR2 FQNNGV. Trimming cost V 0 bases and J 6 bases, with 12 bases left between them. The CDR3 has 15 amino acids. The CDR3 region is CASSLDYRESNEQFF. CDR3 in DNA: TGTGCCAGCAGCTTAGATTACAGGGAGAGCAATGAGCAGTTCTTC.

This chain connects TRBV21-1 to TRBJ2-7; the D call of TRBD1 is as the table states it, not checked on the DNA. TRBV21-1 is tagged as a pseudogene. There are 16 residues in the CDR3. Here the CDR3 DNA reads TGTGCCAGCAGCCACAAGGTGGCGCCCCTCTACGACGAGCAGTACTTC. Translation gives CASSHKVAPLYDEQYF.

This clonotype was recorded many times. The V and J genes are TRBV25-1 and TRBJ1-2; D is undetermined. Germline V gene data show CDR1 as MGHDK and CDR2 as SYGVNS. Trimming cost V 6 bases and J 7 bases, with 12 bases left between them. This CDR3 has 12 amino acids. The CDR3 is CASRGITTGYTF. Written as DNA, the CDR3 is TGTGCCAGCAGAGGGATAACTACTGGCTACACCTTC.